A selection of T cell receptor beta chains follows, all from one sample in a study of T cells in Graves' hyperthyroidism and ophthalmopathy. TCRdb analysed the multiplex PCR reads with MiXCR anew, one entry per CDR3 protein. The profile shows more than 300,000 distinct CDR3 sequences, around a sixth of them singletons. Sequenced input: blood. These TCRs come from a man aged 18 to 29 with Graves' ophthalmopathy. Both conserved end residues are part of each CDR3. A D gene is named only where the DNA matches it firmly. A clone size is listed for some rows: how often the clone was seen (once, few, many), or a class if it is expanded.

d_gene,v_gene,abundance,j_gene,CDR3nt,CDR3aa
TRBD1,TRBV25-1,few,TRBJ2-7,TGTGCCAGCAGTGACCCCGGGACAGTGTGGGACGAGCAGTACTTC,CASSDPGTVWDEQYF
.,TRBV18,few,TRBJ2-7,TGTGCCAGCTCCGGGTCCCTTACCACCTACGAGCAGTACTTC,CASSGSLTTYEQYF
TRBD1,TRBV7-8,few,TRBJ2-1,TGTGCCAGCAGCCTACGGACAGGGGATGGAGAGCAGTTCTTC,CASSLRTGDGEQFF
TRBD1,TRBV5-5,many,TRBJ1-1,TGTGCCAGCAGCCCAGGACAGGGCCTTAACATGAACACTGAAGCTTTCTTT,CASSPGQGLNMNTEAFF
TRBD2,TRBV7-3,few,TRBJ2-3,TGTGCCAGCAGCCTGACTAGCGGGGCAACCACAGATACGCAGTATTTT,CASSLTSGATTDTQYF
.,TRBV18,many,TRBJ2-7,TGTGCCAGCTCACCACCGAAAGGGCAGACACTCTACGAGCAGTACTTC,CASSPPKGQTLYEQYF
.,TRBV19,.,TRBJ2-7,TGTGCCAGCTCTAGACAGGACGGGTTATACGAGCAGTACTTC,CASSRQDGLYEQYF
TRBD2,TRBV12-3/TRBV12-4,.,TRBJ2-1,TGTGCCAGCAGTCCTAGCGGGGGGGCCCTTTTTAGCTCCTACAATGAGCAGTTCTTC,CASSPSGGALFSSYNEQFF
.,TRBV20-1,many,TRBJ1-2,TGCAGTGCTAGAGATCGCGGACGGCAGATCTATGGCTACACCTTC,CSARDRGRQIYGYTF
.,TRBV7-9,many,TRBJ1-1,TGTGCCAGCAGCGACGGGGGGAACACTGAAGCTTTCTTT,CASSDGGNTEAFF
.,TRBV7-8,many,TRBJ2-2,TGTGCCAGCAGCTTGGGTCGAGGGGCGGGCACCGGGGAGCTGTTTTTT,CASSLGRGAGTGELFF
.,TRBV6-1,.,TRBJ2-7,TGTGCCAGCAGTGAAGACGCCCTAAACTACGAGCAGTACTTC,CASSEDALNYEQYF
.,TRBV6-2/TRBV6-3,many,TRBJ1-2,TGTGCCAGCAGGACCCTATCCTATGGCTACACCTTC,CASRTLSYGYTF
TRBD1,TRBV7-2,once,TRBJ2-7,TGTGCCAGCAGCCCGGGACAGATAGTAAACCGCCCCTACGAGCAGTACTTC,CASSPGQIVNRPYEQYF
TRBD2,TRBV20-1,few,TRBJ2-3,TGCAGTGCGGACCCCGGGACTAGCGGGCTAGATACGCAGTATTTT,CSADPGTSGLDTQYF
.,TRBV4-1,.,TRBJ2-5,TGCGCCAGCAGCCGAGAGATGGTGGGGGCCTCCGGAGAGACCCAGTACTTC,CASSREMVGASGETQYF
.,TRBV6-5,.,TRBJ2-1,TGTGCCAGCACCTACCACAATGAGCAGTTCTTC,CASTYHNEQFF
.,TRBV10-3,.,TRBJ1-5,TGTGCCACCAGTGACCTGGGGGGTGGAGATCAGCCCCAGCATTTT,CATSDLGGGDQPQHF
TRBD1,TRBV3-1,many,TRBJ2-7,TGTGCCAGCAGCCTCCGGGACAGGGAGTACGAGCAGTACTTC,CASSLRDREYEQYF
TRBD2,TRBV5-1,.,TRBJ2-2,TGCGCCAGCAGCTCGGGACTAGCGGGGGGACATGGGGAGCTGTTTTTT,CASSSGLAGGHGELFF
TRBD1,TRBV9,.,TRBJ1-3,TGTGCCAGCAGCCCCGGACAGGGGTGGATAAACACCATATATTTT,CASSPGQGWINTIYF
.,TRBV20-1,many,TRBJ1-2,TGCAGTGGGAATGGTCCAGATGGCTACACCTTC,CSGNGPDGYTF
TRBD1,TRBV7-9,many,TRBJ1-5,TGTGCCAGCAGCTACAGGGGAAGAGATCAGCCCCAGCATTTT,CASSYRGRDQPQHF
.,TRBV6-1,many,TRBJ1-5,TGTGCCAGCCAAATCCACGAGGATCAGCCCCAGCATTTT,CASQIHEDQPQHF
.,TRBV27,few,TRBJ1-4,TGTGCCAGCAGGACAGCCCTCGACCCAAATGAAAAACTGTTTTTT,CASRTALDPNEKLFF
.,TRBV5-1,many,TRBJ1-2,TGTGCCAGCAGCCAACAGGGTGACTATGGCTACACCTTC,CASSQQGDYGYTF
.,TRBV3-1,many,TRBJ1-2,TGTGCCAGCAGCCAAGGCCAGGGGCGGAATGGCTACACCTTC,CASSQGQGRNGYTF
.,TRBV20-1,many,TRBJ1-2,TGCAGTGCTAGCGGGGACACCTTC,CSASGDTF
.,TRBV28,.,TRBJ2-2,TGTGCCAGCAGACTCTACACGAACACCGGGGAGCTGTTTTTT,CASRLYTNTGELFF
TRBD1,TRBV24-1,many,TRBJ1-1,TGTGCCACCAGTGATCCCTCAAGGGACAGATCTGAAGCTTTCTTT,CATSDPSRDRSEAFF
.,TRBV11-2,few,TRBJ2-1,TGTGCCAGCAGCTTAGTCCCTCGGGGGGCGACCTACAATGAGCAGTTCTTC,CASSLVPRGATYNEQFF
TRBD1,TRBV19,.,TRBJ1-6,TGTGCCAGTAGTCCCGGGACAGAATATAATTCACCCCTCCACTTT,CASSPGTEYNSPLHF
TRBD2,TRBV2,many,TRBJ2-3,TGTGCCAGCAGTGAACGGGGGGTGGCAGATACGCAGTATTTT,CASSERGVADTQYF
.,TRBV5-6,many,TRBJ2-7,TGTGCCAGCAGCTTGACGGTAACCTACGAGCAGTACTTC,CASSLTVTYEQYF
.,TRBV2,many,TRBJ1-2,TGTGCCCTCGGGGGTTCTAACTATGGCTACACCTTC,CALGGSNYGYTF
TRBD2,TRBV5-1,many,TRBJ2-5,TGCGCCAGCAGCTTGGATCGACTAGCCGGCGAGACCCAGTACTTC,CASSLDRLAGETQYF
.,TRBV10-3,many,TRBJ2-3,TGTGCCATCAGTGGTCCGAGACAGGACGCTAGCACAGATACGCAGTATTTT,CAISGPRQDASTDTQYF
TRBD1,TRBV15,.,TRBJ1-2,TGTGCCACCAGCAGAGGGACAGGGGGTCTAAATGGCTACACCTTC,CATSRGTGGLNGYTF
.,TRBV2,many,TRBJ1-5,TGTGCCAGCAGTGAGGGGGCAGGCGGCAATCAGCCCCAGCATTTT,CASSEGAGGNQPQHF
.,TRBV20-1,many,TRBJ2-7,TGCAGTGCTGTCGACAGGGAGGTAACCTACGAGCAGTACTTC,CSAVDREVTYEQYF
TRBD1,TRBV24-1,many,TRBJ1-1,TGTGCCACCAGTGGTTCCGGGACAGCAAACACTGAAGCTTTCTTT,CATSGSGTANTEAFF
TRBD2,TRBV2,few,TRBJ2-2,TGTGCCAGCAGTGCTGCCGCTAGCGGGAGTGGAACCGGGGAGCTGTTTTTT,CASSAAASGSGTGELFF
TRBD1,TRBV19,.,TRBJ2-7,TGTGCCAGTAGTGTTGGACAGGATGTTTCGGCCAAGCAGTACTTC,CASSVGQDVSAKQYF
.,TRBV6-1,many,TRBJ2-1,TGTGCCAGCAGTACTACCCGGGACTCCGAGCAGTTCTTC,CASSTTRDSEQFF
.,TRBV9,many,TRBJ1-1,TGTGCCAGCAGCGATGGAGGTGGGATGAACACTGAAGCTTTCTTT,CASSDGGGMNTEAFF
.,TRBV29-1,.,TRBJ1-2,TGCAGCGTTGAAGGAGGGGGACCTAACTATGGCTACACCTTC,CSVEGGGPNYGYTF
TRBD1,TRBV6-1,many,TRBJ1-2,TGTGCCAGCAGTGTCGGGACAGGGTATGGGGGAACGTATGGCTACACCTTC,CASSVGTGYGGTYGYTF
TRBD1,TRBV25-1,many,TRBJ1-6,TGTGCCAGCAGTGGTACACAGGGGGCTAATTCACCCCTCCACTTT,CASSGTQGANSPLHF
.,TRBV20-1,.,TRBJ1-4,TGCAGTGCTAGAGAGGCAGTGGGGGCTAGCCAAAAACTGTTTTTT,CSAREAVGASQKLFF
.,TRBV7-9,many,TRBJ2-1,TGTGCCAGCAGCTTCCCGGGACAACCGAATGAGCAGTTCTTC,CASSFPGQPNEQFF
TRBD1,TRBV7-6,many,TRBJ2-1,TGTGCCAGCAGCTCGGACAGGGGTAATGAGCAGTTCTTC,CASSSDRGNEQFF
.,TRBV7-2,.,TRBJ2-7,TGTGCCAGCAGCTTACAAGGTCCCCTCTACGAGCAGTACTTC,CASSLQGPLYEQYF
TRBD2,TRBV3-1,.,TRBJ2-3,TGTGCCAGCAGCCAAGACGGGAGCGGGGGGGCGTCAGATACGCAGTATTTT,CASSQDGSGGASDTQYF
TRBD1,TRBV28,.,TRBJ2-7,TGTGCCAGCAGTCAAGGGACAGTAAACTACGAGCAGTACTTC,CASSQGTVNYEQYF